This is a list of T cell receptor beta chains from one sample in a study of cytomegalovirus exposure and HLA in healthy donors. TCRdb keeps only in-frame clones here, not all; method: immunoSEQ multiplex PCR. The profile shows approximately 210,000 clones, roughly 87% of them singletons. Sequences were obtained from PBMCs. The receptor set was obtained from a man in his forties or fifties in good health and CMV-seropositive. Both conserved end residues are part of each CDR3. D genes are given only for firm matches. Clone size is given for some rows only: seen once, a few or many times, or a class if the clone is expanded.

j_call,clone_size,d_call,v_call,cdr3_nt,cdr3_aa
TRBJ2-2,few,TRBD2,TRBV5-1,TGCGCCAGCCGCCGGGGGGGCACCGGGGAGCTGTTTTTT,CASRRGGTGELFF
TRBJ1-5,.,TRBD1,TRBV18,TGTGCCAGCACGACAGGGGTCAATCAGCCCCAGCATTTT,CASTTGVNQPQHF
TRBJ2-3,few,.,TRBV6-1,TGTGCCAGCATATCCGCTGGAGGCACAGATACGCAGTATTTT,CASISAGGTDTQYF
TRBJ2-3,once,TRBD2,TRBV9,TGTGCCAGCAGCGTTCGCGGACTAGCGGGGGCCACAGATACGCAGTATTTT,CASSVRGLAGATDTQYF
TRBJ2-3,.,TRBD1,TRBV11-2,TGTGCCAGCAGCTTGGAAGGGGGCTCTTTTAGCACAGATACGCAGTATTTT,CASSLEGGSFSTDTQYF
TRBJ2-5,.,TRBD1,TRBV30,TGTGCCTGGAGTCTGGGCAGGGGGAAACAGACCCAGTACTTC,CAWSLGRGKQTQYF
TRBJ2-1,.,.,TRBV9,TGTGCCAGCAGCTTCTACCCCTCAGGCAATGAGCAGTTCTTC,CASSFYPSGNEQFF
TRBJ2-5,.,TRBD1,TRBV5-6,TGTGCCAGCAGCATACAGGGGAAAGAGACCCAGTACTTC,CASSIQGKETQYF
TRBJ1-3,.,.,TRBV5-1,TGCGCCAGCAGCTATACAGGAGACTCTGGAAACACCATATATTTT,CASSYTGDSGNTIYF
TRBJ1-2,.,.,TRBV18,TGTGCCAGCTCACCAGGGCTTAACTATGGCTACACCTTC,CASSPGLNYGYTF
TRBJ2-7,.,TRBD1,TRBV18,TGTGCCAGCTCACCAAATACGGGACAGGGTTACTACGAGCAGTACTTC,CASSPNTGQGYYEQYF
TRBJ1-1,once,TRBD1,TRBV6-6,TGTGCCAGCAGCGCACGGACAGGGGGCGCTGGGACTGAAGCTTTCTTT,CASSARTGGAGTEAFF
TRBJ1-5,.,.,TRBV9,TGTGCCAGCAGCGTGGAAGGAGGGCCCCAGCATTTT,CASSVEGGPQHF
TRBJ2-3,.,TRBD2,TRBV7-9,TGTGCCAGCAGCTCCACTGGGACTAGCGGGAACTATACGCAGTATTTT,CASSSTGTSGNYTQYF
TRBJ2-7,.,TRBD1,TRBV5-1,TGCGCCAGCTCCCGATATCGGACAGGGGGTTCCTACGAGCAGTACTTC,CASSRYRTGGSYEQYF
TRBJ1-3,.,.,TRBV18,TGTGCCAGCTCACCAGAGTCGCTCTCTGGAAACACCATATATTTT,CASSPESLSGNTIYF
TRBJ2-1,.,TRBD2,TRBV7-2,TGTGCCAGCAGACTAGCGGGAGGGCGATACAATGAGCAGTTCTTC,CASRLAGGRYNEQFF
TRBJ2-7,.,.,TRBV6-4,TGTGCCCCCAGGGGCGATCCTGCGGGCGAGCAGTACTTC,CAPRGDPAGEQYF
TRBJ2-1,once,TRBD1,TRBV5-1,TGCGCCAGCAGCCCCGGGACAGGGGTCAATGAGCAGTTCTTC,CASSPGTGVNEQFF
TRBJ1-5,.,TRBD1,TRBV6-5,TGTGCCAGCAGCACAGGGGGCATTCGTCAGCCCCAGCATTTT,CASSTGGIRQPQHF
TRBJ1-2,.,.,TRBV5-6,TGTGCCAGCAGCCCCCAGCGGGAATCGGGGGGCTACACCTTC,CASSPQRESGGYTF
TRBJ1-4,.,TRBD1,TRBV19,TGTGCCAGTTCTATTACAGGGGGGGATGAAAAACTGTTTTTT,CASSITGGDEKLFF
TRBJ2-3,.,.,TRBV10-2,TGCGCCGCCTGTACTAGCACAGATACGCAGTATTTT,CAACTSTDTQYF
TRBJ2-2,.,TRBD1,TRBV30,TGTGCCTGGAGTGGGGGGACAGGGCGCACCGGGGAGCTGTTTTTT,CAWSGGTGRTGELFF
TRBJ1-5,.,.,TRBV19,TGTGCCAGTGGGCAGGGCGTCTCTCAGCCCCAGCATTTT,CASGQGVSQPQHF
TRBJ1-1,.,.,TRBV19,TGTGCCAGTAGTACCCTCCGGGTGGGTTTCACTGAAGCTTTCTTT,CASSTLRVGFTEAFF
TRBJ1-5,.,TRBD1,TRBV10-2,TGCGCCAGCAGTGAGGGGACAGGGTTCAGTCAGCCCCAGCATTTT,CASSEGTGFSQPQHF
TRBJ2-7,.,TRBD2,TRBV7-9,TGTGCCAGCAGTTCCTGGCGGGAGCAGCACGAGCAGTACTTC,CASSSWREQHEQYF
TRBJ2-7,.,.,TRBV6-5,TGTGCCAGCTCGGGTGGCGCCTACGAGCAGTACTTC,CASSGGAYEQYF
TRBJ1-4,.,TRBD1,TRBV27,TGTGCCAGCAGTTTAGCCCAGACAGGGCGTGAAAAACTGTTTTTT,CASSLAQTGREKLFF
TRBJ2-7,.,.,TRBV5-1,TGCGCCAGCAGCTTGGGACCGGGACAATCCTACGAGCAGTACTTC,CASSLGPGQSYEQYF
TRBJ1-5,.,TRBD1,TRBV6-1,TGTGCCAGCAGGGAAAACAGGGGCCCAGGAAATCAGCCCCAGCATTTT,CASRENRGPGNQPQHF
TRBJ1-1,.,.,TRBV29-1,TGCAGCGTTGAGCCGGGAGCTTTCTTT,CSVEPGAFF
TRBJ1-4,.,.,TRBV19,TGTGCCAGTAGACCTCCGGGCCCGGGGGATGAAAAACTGTTTTTT,CASRPPGPGDEKLFF
TRBJ2-6,once,TRBD1,TRBV7-2,TGTGCCAGCAGCCCAGGGCCTTTAGGGGGCGCTTCGGCCAACGTCCTGACTTTC,CASSPGPLGGASANVLTF
TRBJ2-1,few,TRBD1,TRBV11-2,TGTGCCAGCAGCATAGCCCAGGGGGCGCGGAATGAGCAGTTCTTC,CASSIAQGARNEQFF
TRBJ1-1,.,TRBD1,TRBV6-1,TGTGCCAGCAGGATGGGACAGTTTGAAGCTTTCTTT,CASRMGQFEAFF
TRBJ2-2,.,.,TRBV15,TGTGCCACCAGCAGAGATGGCAGGGGCGTCGGGGAGCTGTTTTTT,CATSRDGRGVGELFF
TRBJ1-4,.,TRBD1,TRBV19,TGTGCCAGTACCGGGACAGCCCATATGGGGGAAAAACTGTTTTTT,CASTGTAHMGEKLFF
TRBJ1-2,.,.,TRBV19,TGTGCCAGTAGTATAGGACTTCAAGGCTACACCTTC,CASSIGLQGYTF
TRBJ2-7,.,.,TRBV4-1,TGCGCCAGCAGCCAATTAGCTCGGAGTTCCTACGAGCAGTACTTC,CASSQLARSSYEQYF
TRBJ2-3,.,TRBD2,TRBV29-1,TGCAGCGTTGAAGATAAGGCGGGAGGGAGCACAGATACGCAGTATTTT,CSVEDKAGGSTDTQYF
TRBJ2-5,.,TRBD1,TRBV11-2,TGTGCCAGCAGTAGGGGGCGAGAGACCCAGTACTTC,CASSRGRETQYF
TRBJ1-1,.,TRBD1,TRBV5-1,TGCGCCAGCAGCACAGGGACAGTGAACACTGAAGCTTTCTTT,CASSTGTVNTEAFF
TRBJ2-5,.,.,TRBV7-2,TGTGCCAGCAGCTTACTTAGTCAAGAGACCCAGTACTTC,CASSLLSQETQYF
TRBJ2-3,.,TRBD2,TRBV5-1,TGCGCCAGCAGCCTAGGACTAGCGGCCCCAGATACGCAGTATTTT,CASSLGLAAPDTQYF
TRBJ2-7,.,.,TRBV6-1,TGTGCCAGCAGTGAAGCGTACAGGGCCGAGCAGTACTTC,CASSEAYRAEQYF